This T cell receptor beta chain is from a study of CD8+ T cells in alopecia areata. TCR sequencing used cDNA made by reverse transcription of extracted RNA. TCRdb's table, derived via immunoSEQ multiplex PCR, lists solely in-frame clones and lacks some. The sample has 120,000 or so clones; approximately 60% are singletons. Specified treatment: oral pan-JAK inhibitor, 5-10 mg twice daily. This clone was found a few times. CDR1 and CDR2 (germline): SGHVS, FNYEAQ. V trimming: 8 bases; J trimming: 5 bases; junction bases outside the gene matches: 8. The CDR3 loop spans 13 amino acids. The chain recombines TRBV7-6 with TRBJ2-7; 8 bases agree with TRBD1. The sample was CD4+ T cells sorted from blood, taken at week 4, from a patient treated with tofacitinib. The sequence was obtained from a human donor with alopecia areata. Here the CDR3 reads CASPRTGRNEQYF. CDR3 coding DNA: TGTGCCAGCCCCCGGACAGGGAGAAACGAGCAGTACTTC.